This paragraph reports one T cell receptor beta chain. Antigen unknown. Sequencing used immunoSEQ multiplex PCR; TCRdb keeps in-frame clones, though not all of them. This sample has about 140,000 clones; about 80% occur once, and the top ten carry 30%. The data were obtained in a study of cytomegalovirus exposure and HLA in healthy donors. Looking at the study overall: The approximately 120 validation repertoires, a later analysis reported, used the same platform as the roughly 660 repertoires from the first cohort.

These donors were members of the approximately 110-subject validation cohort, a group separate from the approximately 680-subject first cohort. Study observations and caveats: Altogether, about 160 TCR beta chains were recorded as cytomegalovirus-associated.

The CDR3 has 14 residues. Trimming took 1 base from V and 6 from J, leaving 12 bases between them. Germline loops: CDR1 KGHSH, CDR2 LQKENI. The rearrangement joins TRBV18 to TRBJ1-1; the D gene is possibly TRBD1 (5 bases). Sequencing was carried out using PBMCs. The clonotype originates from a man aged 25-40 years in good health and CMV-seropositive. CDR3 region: CASSPQPRDAEAFF. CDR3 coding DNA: TGTGCCAGCTCACCACAGCCCAGGGATGCTGAAGCTTTCTTT.